This T cell receptor (beta chain) is from a study of cytomegalovirus exposure and HLA in healthy donors. This clone was seen only a few times. Amplification used 60 Vbeta primers and 13 Jbeta primers. Assay used: immunoSEQ multiplex PCR; TCRdb lists only in-frame clones, some missing. Here the sample spans about 170,000 clones, less than 85% being singletons. The germline V gene has CDR1 MDHEN and CDR2 SYDVKM. This CDR3 contains 12 residues. Trimming removed 2 bases from V and 7 bases from J, with 6 bases in between. This TCR derives from a male donor in good health and CMV-seronegative. This chain links TRBV28 with TRBJ1-5; no firm D call. What was sequenced was PBMCs. For the CDR3, the DNA is TGTGCCAGCAGTTTACGAAGCCAGCCCCAGCATTTT. Amino acid sequence: CASSLRSQPQHF.